The clone carrying this T cell receptor beta chain occurred many times. An equimolar mix of two oligonucleotides served as the beta constant-region primer for TRBC1 and TRBC2. A single record per CDR3 protein comes from TCRdb applying MiXCR to the UMI-ligation and nested PCR reads. Of around 160,000 distinct CDR3 sequences in the sample, more than 15% were seen once. This sample is part of a study of naive and memory T cell subsets. The CDR3 extends over 10 amino acids. V gave up 1 base and J gave up 9 bases, with 1 base separating them. Sequenced input: naive CD4+ T cells from blood. The receptor comes from a human donor in good health. The V and J genes are TRBV12-3 or TRBV12-4 and TRBJ2-1, with no clear D. This CDR3 reads CASSLGEQFF. In DNA, the CDR3 is TGTGCCAGCAGTTTAGGTGAGCAGTTCTTC.